Reported below is one T cell receptor (beta chain). V was clipped by 0 bases and J by 1 base, with 12 bases between them. In germline, CDR1 is LGHNA, CDR2 YSLEER. The CDR3 consists of 17 residues. Here immunoSEQ multiplex PCR was the method, and the copy in TCRdb shows in-frame clones only, minus some. This table has 40,000 to 55,000 clones, approximately 86% appearing once. The data are from a study of blood T cell repertoires in COVID-19. For the study at large: Whether acute or convalescent, the COVID-19 samples came from the United States, Italy and Spain.

The receptor was derived from a woman between 65 and 79 years old with acute or convalescent COVID-19. The chain uses TRBV4-3 and TRBJ2-2; the D gene is possibly TRBD2 (6 bases). Sequenced input: peripheral blood. Here the CDR3 DNA reads TGCGCCAGCAGCCAAGATCTGGCGGGGAAGAACACCGGGGAGCTGTTTTTT. This codes for CASSQDLAGKNTGELFF.